The 7 T cell receptor beta chains given below trace back to one sample, sequenced in a study of T cell responses to AZD1222 COVID-19 vaccine. Measured with immunoSEQ multiplex PCR; TCRdb has only the in-frame clones, and not every one. The data contain 120,000 to 150,000 clones, about 89% of them seen just once; the ten biggest clones take up roughly 2.8%. The specimen was peripheral blood, collected on day 0 of MenACWY control vaccination. These receptor sequences come from an adult in good health.

Details on this clone: The sample carries other DNA sequences with the same CDR3. CDR3 in amino acids: CASSVAGRGTEAFF. The CDR3 DNA is TGTGCCAGCAGCGTAGCTGGAAGGGGTACTGAAGCTTTCTTT. J is TRBJ1-1 and V is TRBV9; D is perhaps TRBD1 (5 bases). V was shortened by 0 bases and J by 5 bases, with 11 bases between the two germline ends. The CDR3 length is 14 residues. Per germline, CDR1 SGDLS and CDR2 YYNGEE.

This chain uses TRBV6-5 with TRBJ1-4, with D perhaps TRBD1 (6 bases). This CDR3 comprises 14 residues. The V gene lost 10 bases and the J gene lost 14 bases, with 26 bases spanning the gap. The V gene's germline CDR1 is MNHEY and CDR2 SVGAGI. CDR3 residues: CATQRGEPRSDLFF. The CDR3 region has the DNA TGTGCCACACAAAGGGGGGAACCACGTAGCGATCTGTTTTTT.

The table lists this clone with a count of one. The chain joins TRBV5-1 to TRBJ2-2; D may correspond to TRBD1 or TRBD2 (5 bases each). The V gene lost 4 bases and the J gene lost 5 bases, with 12 bases spanning the gap. This CDR3 comprises 14 residues. Germline V lookup: CDR1 SGHRS, CDR2 YFSETQ. The CDR3 region is CASSPRDVTGELFF. The CDR3 DNA reads as TGCGCCAGCAGCCCGAGGGACGTAACCGGGGAGCTGTTTTTT.

The V call is TRBV7-8, the J call TRBJ1-2, with D maybe TRBD1 (5 bases). The CDR3 spans 12 residues. V lost 2 bases and J lost 8, with 9 bases in between. Per the germline V gene, CDR1 is SGHVS and CDR2 is FQNEAQ. CDR3 bases: TGTGCCAGCAGCTTACAGGGAGGGGGCTACACCTTC. Encoded protein: CASSLQGGGYTF.

The CDR3 reads CASSRKGSNQPQHF. The CDR3 nucleotides are TGTGCCAGCAGTCGTAAAGGGTCAAATCAGCCCCAGCATTTT. The chain combines TRBV25-1 with TRBJ1-5; unclear D gene. The CDR3 covers 14 residues. Trimming removed 5 bases from V and 4 bases from J, with 12 bases in between. Germline-derived CDR1 and CDR2 are MGHDK and SYGVNS.

J is TRBJ1-2 and V is TRBV30; 8 bases align to TRBD1. V lost 3 bases and J lost 5; bases outside the gene matches: 2. This CDR3 is built from 12 residues. Germline V gene data show CDR1 as GTSNPN and CDR2 as SVGIG (reference sequence). As DNA, the CDR3 is TGTGCCTGGAGACGGACAGGGTATGGCTACACCTTC. Encoded protein: CAWRRTGYGYTF.

This clone was observed a few times. The chain recombines TRBV5-6 with TRBJ1-2; the match to TRBD1 covers 9 bases. J lost 8 bases, V lost 4 bases, and 9 bases had no gene match. Germline values: CDR1 SGHDT, CDR2 YYEEEE. The CDR3 has 14 amino acids. The CDR3 spells CASSLGDRVEGYTF. The CDR3 region has the DNA TGTGCCAGCAGCCTTGGGGACAGGGTGGAGGGCTACACCTTC.